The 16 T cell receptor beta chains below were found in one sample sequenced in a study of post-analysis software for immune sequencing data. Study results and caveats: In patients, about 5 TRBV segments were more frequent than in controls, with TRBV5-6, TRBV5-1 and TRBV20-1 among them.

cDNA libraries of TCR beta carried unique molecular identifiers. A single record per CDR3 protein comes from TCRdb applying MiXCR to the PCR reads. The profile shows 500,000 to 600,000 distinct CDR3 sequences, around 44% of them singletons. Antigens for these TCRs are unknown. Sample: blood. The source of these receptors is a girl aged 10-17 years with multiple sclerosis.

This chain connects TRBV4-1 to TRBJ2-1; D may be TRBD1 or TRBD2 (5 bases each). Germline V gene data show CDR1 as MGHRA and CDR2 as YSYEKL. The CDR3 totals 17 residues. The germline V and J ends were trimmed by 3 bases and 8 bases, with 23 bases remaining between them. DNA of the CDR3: TGCGCCAGCAGCCAGGCCGGGGCTCCGGGGTTTGGCGATGAGCAGTTCTTC. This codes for CASSQAGAPGFGDEQFF.

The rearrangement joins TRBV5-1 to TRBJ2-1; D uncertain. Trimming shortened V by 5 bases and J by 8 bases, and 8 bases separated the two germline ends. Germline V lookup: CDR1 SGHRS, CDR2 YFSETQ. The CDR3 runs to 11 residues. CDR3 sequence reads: CASSGQDEQFF. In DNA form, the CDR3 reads TGCGCCAGCAGTGGTCAGGATGAGCAGTTCTTC.

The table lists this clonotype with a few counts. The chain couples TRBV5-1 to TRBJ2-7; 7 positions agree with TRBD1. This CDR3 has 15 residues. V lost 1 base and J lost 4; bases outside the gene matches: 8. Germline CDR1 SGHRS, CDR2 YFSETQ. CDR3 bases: TGCGCCAGCAGCTTGAGCCGCAAGGGACAGTACGAGCAGTACTTC. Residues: CASSLSRKGQYEQYF.

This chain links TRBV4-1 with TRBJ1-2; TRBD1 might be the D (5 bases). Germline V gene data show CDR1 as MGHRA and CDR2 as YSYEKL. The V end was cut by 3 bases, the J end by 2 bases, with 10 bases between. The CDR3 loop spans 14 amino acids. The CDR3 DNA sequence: TGCGCCAGCAGCCACCAGGGAGCGAACTATGGCTACACCTTC. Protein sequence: CASSHQGANYGYTF.

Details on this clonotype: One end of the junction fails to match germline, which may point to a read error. CDR3 protein: CASRVGGYQPQHF. The DNA for the CDR3 is TGTGCTAGCAGGGTCGGGGGGTATCAGCCCCAGCATTTT. This chain joins TRBV6-1 and TRBJ1-5, with D maybe TRBD1 (5 bases). Germline CDR1 reads MNHNS; CDR2 reads SASEGT. This CDR3 is 13 amino acids long.

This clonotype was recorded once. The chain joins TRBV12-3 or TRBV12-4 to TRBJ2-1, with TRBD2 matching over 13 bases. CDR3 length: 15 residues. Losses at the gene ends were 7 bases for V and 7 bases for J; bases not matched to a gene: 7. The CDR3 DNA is TGTGCCAGCACCTCAACTAGCGGGAGGGTAAATGAGCAGTTCTTC. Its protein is CASTSTSGRVNEQFF.

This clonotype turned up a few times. CDR3 sequence: CASSFFAQPSRGHEQFF. Written as DNA, the CDR3 is TGCGCCAGCAGCTTTTTCGCTCAACCTTCCCGCGGACATGAGCAGTTCTTC. The chain combines TRBV5-1 with TRBJ2-1; D is undetermined. V dropped 2 bases and J dropped 8 bases, with 23 bases sitting between them. Germline V lookup: CDR1 SGHRS, CDR2 YFSETQ. This CDR3 spans 17 amino acids.

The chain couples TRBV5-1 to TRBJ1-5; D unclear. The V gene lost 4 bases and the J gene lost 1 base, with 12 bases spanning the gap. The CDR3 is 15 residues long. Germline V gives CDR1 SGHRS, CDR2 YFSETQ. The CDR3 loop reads CASSIGIESNQPQHF. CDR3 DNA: TGCGCCAGCAGCATCGGGATTGAGAGCAATCAGCCCCAGCATTTT.

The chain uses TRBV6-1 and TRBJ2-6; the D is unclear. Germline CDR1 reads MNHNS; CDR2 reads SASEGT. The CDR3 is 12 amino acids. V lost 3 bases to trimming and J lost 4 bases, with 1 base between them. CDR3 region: CASSEGANVLTF. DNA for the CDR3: TGTGCCAGCAGTGAGGGGGCCAACGTCCTGACTTTC.

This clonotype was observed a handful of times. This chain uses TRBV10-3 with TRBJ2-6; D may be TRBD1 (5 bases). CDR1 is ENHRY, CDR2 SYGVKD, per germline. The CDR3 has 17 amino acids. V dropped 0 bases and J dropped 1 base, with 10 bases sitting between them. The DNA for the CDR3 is TGTGCCATCAGTGAGTCGGCTAGGGGATCTGGGGCCAACGTCCTGACTTTC. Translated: CAISESARGSGANVLTF.

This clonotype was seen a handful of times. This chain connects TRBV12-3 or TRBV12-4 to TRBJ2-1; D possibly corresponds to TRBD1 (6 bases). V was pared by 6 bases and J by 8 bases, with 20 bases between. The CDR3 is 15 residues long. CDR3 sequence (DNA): TGTGCCAGCAGACAAGCTCGGGAACAGGGAGATGAGCAGTTCTTC. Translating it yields CASRQAREQGDEQFF.

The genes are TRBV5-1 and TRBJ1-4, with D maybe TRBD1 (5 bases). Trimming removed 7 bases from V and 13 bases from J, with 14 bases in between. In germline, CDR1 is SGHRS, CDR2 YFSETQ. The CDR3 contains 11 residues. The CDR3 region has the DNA TGCGCCAGCCGGCAGGGAGACGGACTGTTTTTT. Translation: CASRQGDGLFF. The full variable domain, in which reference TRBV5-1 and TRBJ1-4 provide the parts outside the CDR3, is KAGVTQTPRYLIKTRGQQVTLSCSPISGHRSVSWYQQTPGQGLQFLFEYFSETQRNKGNFPGRFSGRQFSNSRSEMNVSTLELGDSALYLCASRQGDGLFFGSGTQLSVL.

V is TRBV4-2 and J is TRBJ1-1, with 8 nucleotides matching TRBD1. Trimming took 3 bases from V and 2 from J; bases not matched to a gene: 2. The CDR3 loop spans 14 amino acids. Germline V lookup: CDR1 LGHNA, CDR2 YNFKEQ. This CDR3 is CASSHGTGNTEAFF. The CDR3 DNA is TGTGCCAGCAGCCACGGGACAGGAAACACTGAAGCTTTCTTT.

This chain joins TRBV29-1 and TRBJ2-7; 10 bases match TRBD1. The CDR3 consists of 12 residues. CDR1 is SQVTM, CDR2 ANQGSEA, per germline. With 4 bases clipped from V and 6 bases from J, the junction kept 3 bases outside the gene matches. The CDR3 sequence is CSVGTGGFEQYF. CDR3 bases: TGCAGCGTTGGGACAGGGGGTTTCGAGCAGTACTTC.

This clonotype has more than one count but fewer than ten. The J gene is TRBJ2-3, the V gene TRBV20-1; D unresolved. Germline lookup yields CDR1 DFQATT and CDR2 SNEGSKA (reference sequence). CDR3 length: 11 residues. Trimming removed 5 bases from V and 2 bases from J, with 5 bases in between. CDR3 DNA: TGCAGTGCTCCCCTCACAGATACGCAGTATTTT. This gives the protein CSAPLTDTQYF.

The CDR3 nucleotides are TGTGCCAGCAGTTCCCCACTAGATAGGTACTTC. Amino acids: CASSSPLDRYF. This rearrangement joins TRBV6-2 or TRBV6-3 to TRBJ2-5; D is perhaps TRBD2 (5 bases). V was cut by 4 bases and J by 13 bases, with 13 bases left in between. Germline-derived CDR1 and CDR2 are MNHEY and SVGEGT. The CDR3 loop spans 11 amino acids.